The sequence of this T cell receptor beta chain was determined in a study of beta chain features in type 1 diabetes. Overall study results and limits: Among patients with Type 1 diabetes, TCRB CDR3s were moderately but significantly shorter in every one of the four CD4+ subsets.

The CDR3 consists of 15 residues. V was shortened by 6 bases and J by 3 bases, with 14 bases between the two germline ends. The V gene's germline CDR1 is LNHDA and CDR2 SQIVND (reference sequence). TCRB transcripts that were expressed got sequenced, as all of the isolated RNA had been reverse transcribed. Profiling relied on immunoSEQ multiplex PCR, and the TCRdb table lists in-frame clones only, not all of them. The sample includes roughly 400,000 clones, 9.6% of them seen just once. A note on this clone: Antigen: not known.

This receptor was identified in a man younger than 40 with type 1 diabetes. The chain joins TRBV19 to TRBJ2-2; no firm D call. The material sequenced was central memory CD4+ T cells from blood. CDR3 DNA: TGTGCCAGTAGAATACTGACACGGGACACCGGGGAGCTGTTTTTT. Its translation: CASRILTRDTGELFF.